The following is a TCR beta chain sequence with its context. What it binds is not known. cDNA libraries for TRB were generated by 5' RACE incorporating UMI labels. Each CDR3 protein gets one entry in TCRdb, which reprocessed the 5' RACE reads and gives no DNA. The repertoire table contains some 130,000 distinct CDR3 sequences. The CDR3 is 16 amino acids. CDR1 is ENHRY and CDR2 is SYGVKD in the germline V gene. CD45RO-CCR7+CD27+CD95- cells counted as naive CD8+ T cells. The data were taken from a study of CXCR3-negative and CXCR3-positive naive CD8 T cells. Points from the study as a whole: Compared with CXCR3-negative naive cells, CXCR3-positive naive cells showed more hydrophobic TRB CDR3s. TRBV-TRBJ usage was alike in naive CXCR3-negative and CXCR3-positive cells but differed in memory cells. The level of CXCR3 expression partially decreased after cryopreservation; the majority of assays used fresh PBMCs.

The origin of this receptor is a human donor in good health. Some clones in this sample may be carry-over from other donors' samples. Specimen: naive CXCR3- CD8+ T cells from blood. Noted subset: CD45RO-CCR7+CD27+CD95- naive CD8+ T cells lacking CXCR3 (TNR3-). The chain combines TRBV10-3 with TRBJ2-3; lacking DNA, the TRBD1 call made by TCRdb goes unchecked. CDR3: CAISDEGGGDADTQYF.